Following are 31 T cell receptor beta chains from one sample sequenced in a study of T cell repertoires in cytomegalovirus infection. In TCRdb, the reads were re-called with MiXCR into one record per CDR3 protein. The repertoire includes hundreds of thousands of distinct CDR3 sequences, approximately 7% of them detected once, and about 6% sits in the top ten. The sample consisted of PBMCs. Every receptor here comes from a human donor in good health (CMV status not recorded). Some clones in this sample may be carry-over from other donors' samples.

This chain uses TRBV20-1 with TRBJ1-1; D remains ambiguous. The CDR3 runs to 12 residues. V shed 6 bases and J shed 6 bases, with 14 bases lying between them. The V gene's germline CDR1 is DFQATT and CDR2 SNEGSKA (reference sequence). The CDR3 nucleotides are TGCAGTGCAGAGGGTCCGGGTCCTGAAGCTTTCTTT. Translated: CSAEGPGPEAFF.

This clonotype was found many times. This chain links TRBV7-2 with TRBJ2-6; D uncertain. Germline assignment: CDR1 SGHTA and CDR2 FQGNSA. This CDR3 comprises 16 residues. The V and J ends lost 1 base and 2 bases respectively, with 9 bases between them. As DNA, the CDR3 is TGTGCCAGCAGCTTAGTCCCCACTCCTGGGGCCAACGTCCTGACTTTC. The encoded protein is CASSLVPTPGANVLTF.

This clonotype showed up many times. The rearrangement joins TRBV5-6 to TRBJ1-1; D may be TRBD1 (5 bases). This CDR3 spans 15 amino acids. The germline CDR1 and CDR2 sequences are SGHDT and YYEEEE. Deletions cut 0 bases from V and 1 base from J, with 10 bases between. The CDR3 DNA is TGTGCCAGCAGCTTGGCAGGCAGGGAGAACACTGAAGCTTTCTTT. It yields the protein CASSLAGRENTEAFF.

The chain couples TRBV29-1 to TRBJ2-7, with a weak D call TRBD1 (6 bases). Germline V CDR1 and CDR2: SQVTM, ANQGSEA. The CDR3 runs 12 residues. The V end was cut by 7 bases, the J end by 0 bases, with 10 bases between. In nucleotides, the CDR3 is TGCAGCGGAAAGGACAGCTCCTACGAGCAGTACTTC. Translation gives CSGKDSSYEQYF.

This clonotype was detected once. The genes are TRBV6-6 and TRBJ2-2; no clear D gene. The CDR3 covers 13 residues. Germline lookup yields CDR1 MNHNY and CDR2 SVGAGI (reference sequence). The ends were cut back, 11 bases at V and 3 bases at J, with 13 bases in the middle. CDR3 loop: CADHMVDTGELFF. For the CDR3, the DNA is TGTGCCGACCACATGGTCGACACCGGGGAGCTGTTTTTT.

To note about this clonotype: A junction boundary mismatches the germline segment, possibly from a read error. The chain is built from TRBV2 and TRBJ2-2; tentatively, D is TRBD2 (6 bases). Germline V gives CDR1 SNHLY, CDR2 FYNNEI. The CDR3 has 15 residues. CDR3 sequence reads: CAGARDGINTGGLFF. The CDR3 DNA reads TGTGCCGGCGCTCGGGACGGAATCAACACCGGGGGGCTGTTTTTT.

In this sample, this clonotype turned up many times. CDR3 in amino acids: CASSPDTLGYEQYF. The CDR3, as DNA: TGTGCCAGCAGCCCGGACACCTTGGGTTACGAGCAGTACTTC. The chain employs TRBV14 and TRBJ2-7; D may be TRBD1 (5 bases). This CDR3 spans 14 amino acids. Trimming left V 4 bases short and J 4 bases short, with 14 bases between. Germline CDR1 is SGHDN and CDR2 is FVKESK. The full variable domain, with the rest looked up from reference TRBV14 and TRBJ2-7, is EAGVTQFPSHSVIEKGQTVTLRCDPISGHDNLYWYRRVMGKEIKFLLHFVKESKQDESGMPNNRFLAERTGGTYSTLKVQPAELEDSGVYFCASSPDTLGYEQYFGPGTRLTVT.

This clonotype has ten or more counts. The chain employs TRBV11-3 and TRBJ2-2, with TRBD2 matching over 7 bases. This CDR3 spans 16 amino acids. The trim removed 5 bases at V and 0 bases at J, leaving 6 bases unmatched. CDR1 is SGHNT and CDR2 is YENEEA in the germline V gene. The CDR3 DNA reads TGTGCCAGCAGCCTTGACGGGGGGTCGAACACCGGGGAGCTGTTTTTT. The encoded protein is CASSLDGGSNTGELFF.

This clonotype has at least ten counts. The rearrangement joins TRBV20-1 to TRBJ1-2; unclear D gene. The CDR3 contains 13 residues. Germline V gene lookup returns CDR1 DFQATT and CDR2 SNEGSKA (reference sequence). The germline V and J ends were trimmed by 6 bases and 0 bases, with 11 bases remaining between them. As DNA, the CDR3 is TGCAGTGCCTCGGACCGCTCTAACTATGGCTACACCTTC. Protein product: CSASDRSNYGYTF.

As regards this clonotype: Possible read error: a much larger clone is one base away. The chain uses TRBV7-3 and TRBJ1-1, with TRBD1 matching 7 bases. J gave up 1 base and V 6 bases, and 2 bases lay outside the gene matches. The CDR3 has 13 amino acids. CDR1 SGHTA and CDR2 FQGTGA come from the germline V gene. The CDR3 sequence is CASRTGPNTEAFF. As DNA, the CDR3 is TGTGCCAGCAGGACAGGGCCGAACACTGAAGCTTTCTTT.

This clonotype was detected ten times or more. The chain joins TRBV12-3 or TRBV12-4 to TRBJ2-7; tentative D call: TRBD2 (6 bases). This CDR3 is built from 15 residues. Trimming stripped 5 bases from V and 0 bases from J, with 14 bases between. The CDR3 is CASSPSGTLSYEQYF. In DNA, the CDR3 is TGTGCCAGCAGTCCGTCCGGGACTCTCTCCTACGAGCAGTACTTC.

The V gene is TRBV28, the J gene TRBJ1-2, with unresolved D. CDR3 length: 13 amino acids. Trimming shortened V by 7 bases and J by 6 bases, and 15 bases separated the two germline ends. Per germline, CDR1 MDHEN and CDR2 SYDVKM. The CDR3 is CASTTPRGDGYTF. In nucleotides, the CDR3 is TGTGCCAGCACTACCCCGCGGGGAGATGGCTACACCTTC.

There are many counts of this clonotype. V is TRBV6-6 and J is TRBJ2-1; possibly TRBD1 or TRBD2 for D (5 bases each). Between the trimmed V and J ends, which lost 0 bases and 2 bases, there was a span of 17 bases. Germline V gives CDR1 MNHNY, CDR2 SVGAGI (reference sequence). The CDR3 spans 18 residues. CDR3: CASSYSGVVRGTYNEQFF. CDR3 sequence (DNA): TGTGCCAGCAGTTACTCAGGGGTGGTGAGGGGAACCTACAATGAGCAGTTCTTC.

The chain couples TRBV7-9 to TRBJ1-2; 9 bases align to TRBD1. This CDR3 region has 14 residues. The germline V gene has CDR1 SEHNR and CDR2 FQNEAQ (reference sequence). V dropped 6 bases and J dropped 13; count of bases not matched to a gene: 15. The CDR3 spells CASRKSGTGKSSTF. The CDR3 region has the DNA TGTGCCAGCAGAAAGTCCGGGACAGGGAAATCAAGCACCTTC.

This clonotype was observed at least ten times. V usage is TRBV19 and J usage is TRBJ1-1, with D maybe TRBD1 (5 bases). The CDR3 consists of 17 residues. V was trimmed by 1 base and J by 3 bases, leaving 18 bases between them. CDR1 and CDR2 (germline): LNHDA, SQIVND (reference sequence). CDR3 in amino acids: CASSIGVEGRRDTEAFF. CDR3 DNA: TGTGCCAGTAGTATAGGCGTTGAGGGGAGGAGGGACACTGAAGCTTTCTTT.

This clonotype was seen at least ten times. The CDR3 DNA is TGCGCCAGCAGCTTGGGTGGGGATTACCAGCAGTACTTC. This codes for CASSLGGDYQQYF. J is TRBJ2-7 and V is TRBV5-1; D uncertain. Trimming cost V 0 bases and J 8 bases, with 12 bases left between them. CDR3 length: 13 amino acids. CDR1 and CDR2 from the germline V gene are SGHRS and YFSETQ.

The chain is built from TRBV29-1 and TRBJ1-1, with D uncertain. CDR3 length: 14 amino acids. V lost 5 bases and J 3 bases, leaving 16 bases between the germline ends. In germline, CDR1 is SQVTM, CDR2 ANQGSEA. The CDR3 DNA follows: TGCAGCGTTCAAATCATGATCGGGGACACTGAAGCTTTCTTT. It codes for CSVQIMIGDTEAFF.

This clonotype has a count of ten or more. V usage is TRBV7-2 and J usage is TRBJ1-4; D perhaps matches TRBD1 (6 bases). The V gene's germline CDR1 is SGHTA and CDR2 FQGNSA. The ends were cut back, 4 bases at V and 0 bases at J, with 9 bases in the middle. This CDR3 spans 15 amino acids. CDR3 in DNA: TGTGCCAGCAGCTACCAGGGGCCAACTAATGAAAAACTGTTTTTT. This translates into CASSYQGPTNEKLFF.

In this sample, this clonotype turned up many times. V gene TRBV29-1 combines with J gene TRBJ2-5; D ambiguous. With 1 base removed from V and 2 bases from J, the gap between germline ends came to 5 bases. The CDR3 consists of 12 residues. The germline gives CDR1 SQVTM, CDR2 ANQGSEA. This chain's CDR3 is CSVEVQQETQYF. The CDR3 region has the DNA TGCAGCGTTGAAGTACAGCAAGAGACCCAGTACTTC. The full variable domain, its missing parts supplied by reference TRBV29-1 and TRBJ2-5, is SAVISQKPSRDICQRGTSLTIQCQVDSQVTMMFWYRQQPGQSLTLIATANQGSEATYESGFVIDKFPISRPNLTFSTLTVSNMSPEDSSIYLCSVEVQQETQYFGPGTRLLVL.

The gene calls are TRBV28 and TRBJ1-6; D may be TRBD1 (5 bases). Trimming pared 3 bases from V and 9 bases from J, leaving 9 bases between. This CDR3 has 13 residues. The germline gives CDR1 MDHEN, CDR2 SYDVKM. As DNA, the CDR3 is TGTGCCAGCAGTTTGCCAGGGAGTTCACCCCTCCACTTT. The encoded protein is CASSLPGSSPLHF.

The chain carries TRBV2 and TRBJ2-1; 9 nucleotides match TRBD1. The CDR3 is made up of 13 amino acids. CDR1 and CDR2 from the germline V gene are SNHLY and FYNNEI. V dropped 4 bases and J dropped 10; count of bases not matched to a gene: 5. CDR3 residues: CASSGAGQGEQFF. Written as DNA, the CDR3 is TGTGCCAGCAGTGGAGCAGGACAGGGGGAGCAGTTCTTC.

Many counts were recorded for this clonotype. The chain uses TRBV7-9 and TRBJ1-1, with TRBD1 matching over 9 bases. This CDR3 comprises 15 residues. The junction had 12 bases not matched to a gene; V was cut back by 8 bases and J by 5 bases. Germline V gene lookup returns CDR1 SEHNR and CDR2 FQNEAQ (reference sequence). CDR3 DNA: TGTGCCAGCTCTTACTTACAGGGGGCGCGGACTGAAGCTTTCTTT. Translating gives CASSYLQGARTEAFF.

This clonotype was counted ten times or more. The chain employs TRBV10-3 and TRBJ1-1; D may be TRBD1 (5 bases). Between the trimmed V and J ends, which lost 0 bases and 5 bases, there was a span of 10 bases. Germline V gene lookup returns CDR1 ENHRY and CDR2 SYGVKD. CDR3 length: 14 residues. In DNA, the CDR3 is TGTGCCATCAGTGAGTCTACAGGCGGGACTGAAGCTTTCTTT. This gives the protein CAISESTGGTEAFF.

This clonotype was recorded at least ten times. The chain links TRBV7-2 to TRBJ2-5, with a possible D match to TRBD2 (5 bases). Trimming took 5 bases from V and 5 from J, leaving 9 bases between them. Germline CDR1 reads SGHTA; CDR2 reads FQGNSA. There are 12 residues in the CDR3. The DNA of the CDR3 is TGTGCCAGCAGCCCCCAGCGGGAGACCCAGTACTTC. It is translated as CASSPQRETQYF.

This clonotype showed up many times. The rearrangement uses TRBV5-1 and TRBJ1-1, with D hard to call. The V end was cut by 0 bases, the J end by 6 bases, with 6 bases between. The length of the CDR3 is 12 residues. Germline-derived CDR1 and CDR2 are SGHRS and YFSETQ. For the CDR3, the DNA is TGCGCCAGCAGCTTGGAAGGACCTGAAGCTTTCTTT. Its protein product is CASSLEGPEAFF.

This clonotype occurred many times. V gene TRBV5-4 combines with J gene TRBJ1-1; D gene unclear. Germline CDR1 reads SGHNT; CDR2 reads YYREEE (reference sequence). Trimming shortened V by 2 bases and J by 7 bases, and 12 bases separated the two germline ends. There are 13 residues in the CDR3. CDR3: CASSFRGRNEAFF. Written as DNA, the CDR3 is TGTGCCAGCAGCTTTCGCGGGCGGAATGAAGCTTTCTTT.

Ten or more counts support this clonotype. The chain is built from TRBV6-2 or TRBV6-3 and TRBJ2-7; D is unclear. With 5 bases removed from V and 4 bases from J, the gap between germline ends came to 6 bases. Per the germline V gene, CDR1 is MNHEY and CDR2 is SVGEGT. The CDR3 consists of 11 residues. The CDR3 here is CASSQRYEQYF. The CDR3 coding sequence is TGTGCCAGCAGTCAAAGGTACGAGCAGTACTTC.

This clonotype appeared many times. The chain recombines TRBV7-2 with TRBJ2-1; D gene uncertain. The CDR3 is made up of 14 amino acids. Germline assignment: CDR1 SGHTA and CDR2 FQGNSA. V lost 1 base and J 7 bases, leaving 11 bases between the germline ends. The CDR3 DNA reads TGTGCCAGCAGCTTAGGTTGGGGAAGTAATGAGCAGTTCTTC. Translated: CASSLGWGSNEQFF.

In its sample, this clonotype was seen many times. J is TRBJ2-7 and V is TRBV14, with D unresolved. Germline V CDR1 and CDR2: SGHDN, FVKESK. V dropped 2 bases and J dropped 3 bases, with 5 bases sitting between them. This CDR3 spans 12 amino acids. CDR3 amino acids: CASSQNSYEQYF. The DNA of the CDR3 is TGTGCCAGCAGCCAAAACAGCTACGAGCAGTACTTC.

This clonotype was counted ten times or more. The chain joins TRBV28 to TRBJ1-6; the D gene is possibly TRBD1 (5 bases). The ends were cut back, 2 bases at V and 2 bases at J, with 7 bases in the middle. CDR1 and CDR2 (germline): MDHEN, SYDVKM. This CDR3 is built from 15 residues. CDR3 region: CASSLAGAYNSPLHF. The CDR3 nucleotides read TGTGCCAGCAGTTTAGCGGGGGCCTATAATTCACCCCTCCACTTT. Using reference TRBV28 and TRBJ1-6 for the parts outside the CDR3, the full variable domain is DVKVTQSSRYLVKRTGEKVFLECVQDMDHENMFWYRQDPGLGLRLIYFSYDVKMKEKGDIPEGYSVSREKKERFSLILESASTNQTSMYLCASSLAGAYNSPLHFGNGTRLTVT.

The table lists this clonotype with many counts. The chain is built from TRBV7-2 and TRBJ1-4; D might be TRBD1 (5 bases). V was pared by 1 base and J by 8 bases, with 14 bases between. Germline V lookup: CDR1 SGHTA, CDR2 FQGNSA. The CDR3 is 15 residues long. CDR3 sequence: CASSLVTGLNEKLFF. The CDR3, as DNA: TGTGCCAGCAGCTTAGTGACGGGACTTAACGAAAAACTGTTTTTT.